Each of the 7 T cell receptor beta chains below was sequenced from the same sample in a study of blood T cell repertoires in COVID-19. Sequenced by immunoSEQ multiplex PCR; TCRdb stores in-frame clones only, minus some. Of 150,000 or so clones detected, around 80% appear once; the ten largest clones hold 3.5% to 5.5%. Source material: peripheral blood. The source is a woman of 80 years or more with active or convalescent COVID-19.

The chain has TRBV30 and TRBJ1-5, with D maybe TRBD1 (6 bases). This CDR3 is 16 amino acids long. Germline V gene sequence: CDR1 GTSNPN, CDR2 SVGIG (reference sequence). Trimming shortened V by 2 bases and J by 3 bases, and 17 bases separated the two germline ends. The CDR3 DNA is TGTGCCTGGAGTACGGTCATCAGGGGCGACAATCAGCCCCAGCATTTT. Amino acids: CAWSTVIRGDNQPQHF.

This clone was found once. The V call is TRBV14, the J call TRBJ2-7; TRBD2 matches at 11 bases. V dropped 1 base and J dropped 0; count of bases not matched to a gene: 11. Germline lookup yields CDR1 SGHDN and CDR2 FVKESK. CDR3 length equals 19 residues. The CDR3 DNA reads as TGTGCCAGCAGCCAAGCAAGGACTAGCGGGTTGCGAAGCTCCTACGAGCAGTACTTC. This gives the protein CASSQARTSGLRSSYEQYF.

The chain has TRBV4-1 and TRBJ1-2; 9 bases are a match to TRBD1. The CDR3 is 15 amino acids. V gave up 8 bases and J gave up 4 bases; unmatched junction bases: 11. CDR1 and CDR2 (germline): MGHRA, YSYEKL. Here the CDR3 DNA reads TGCGCCAGCGGAACCGGGACAGGGAGTGTCTATGGCTACACCTTC. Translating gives CASGTGTGSVYGYTF.

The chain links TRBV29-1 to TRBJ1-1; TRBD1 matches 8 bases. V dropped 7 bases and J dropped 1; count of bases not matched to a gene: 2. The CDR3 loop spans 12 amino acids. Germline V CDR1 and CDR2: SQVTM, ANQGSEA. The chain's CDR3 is CSAQGANTEAFF. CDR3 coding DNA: TGCAGCGCCCAGGGGGCGAACACTGAAGCTTTCTTT.

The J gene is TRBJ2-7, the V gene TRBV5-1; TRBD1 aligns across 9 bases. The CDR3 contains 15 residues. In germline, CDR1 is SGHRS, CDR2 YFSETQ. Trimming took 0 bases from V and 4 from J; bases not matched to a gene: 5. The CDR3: CASSLVGQGPYEQYF. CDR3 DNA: TGCGCCAGCAGCTTGGTAGGACAGGGGCCATACGAGCAGTACTTC.

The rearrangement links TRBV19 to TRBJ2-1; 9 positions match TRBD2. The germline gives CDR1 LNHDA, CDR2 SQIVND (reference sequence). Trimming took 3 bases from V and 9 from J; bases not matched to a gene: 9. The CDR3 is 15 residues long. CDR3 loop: CASSIILAGSVEQFF. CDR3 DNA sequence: TGTGCCAGTAGTATCATCCTAGCGGGGTCTGTTGAGCAGTTCTTC.

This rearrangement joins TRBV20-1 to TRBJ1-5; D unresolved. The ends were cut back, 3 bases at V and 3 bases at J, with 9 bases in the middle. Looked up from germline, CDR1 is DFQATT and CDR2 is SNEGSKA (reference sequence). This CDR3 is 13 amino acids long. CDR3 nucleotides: TGCAGTGCTAGTAACCAGGTCAATCAGCCCCAGCATTTT. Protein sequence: CSASNQVNQPQHF.